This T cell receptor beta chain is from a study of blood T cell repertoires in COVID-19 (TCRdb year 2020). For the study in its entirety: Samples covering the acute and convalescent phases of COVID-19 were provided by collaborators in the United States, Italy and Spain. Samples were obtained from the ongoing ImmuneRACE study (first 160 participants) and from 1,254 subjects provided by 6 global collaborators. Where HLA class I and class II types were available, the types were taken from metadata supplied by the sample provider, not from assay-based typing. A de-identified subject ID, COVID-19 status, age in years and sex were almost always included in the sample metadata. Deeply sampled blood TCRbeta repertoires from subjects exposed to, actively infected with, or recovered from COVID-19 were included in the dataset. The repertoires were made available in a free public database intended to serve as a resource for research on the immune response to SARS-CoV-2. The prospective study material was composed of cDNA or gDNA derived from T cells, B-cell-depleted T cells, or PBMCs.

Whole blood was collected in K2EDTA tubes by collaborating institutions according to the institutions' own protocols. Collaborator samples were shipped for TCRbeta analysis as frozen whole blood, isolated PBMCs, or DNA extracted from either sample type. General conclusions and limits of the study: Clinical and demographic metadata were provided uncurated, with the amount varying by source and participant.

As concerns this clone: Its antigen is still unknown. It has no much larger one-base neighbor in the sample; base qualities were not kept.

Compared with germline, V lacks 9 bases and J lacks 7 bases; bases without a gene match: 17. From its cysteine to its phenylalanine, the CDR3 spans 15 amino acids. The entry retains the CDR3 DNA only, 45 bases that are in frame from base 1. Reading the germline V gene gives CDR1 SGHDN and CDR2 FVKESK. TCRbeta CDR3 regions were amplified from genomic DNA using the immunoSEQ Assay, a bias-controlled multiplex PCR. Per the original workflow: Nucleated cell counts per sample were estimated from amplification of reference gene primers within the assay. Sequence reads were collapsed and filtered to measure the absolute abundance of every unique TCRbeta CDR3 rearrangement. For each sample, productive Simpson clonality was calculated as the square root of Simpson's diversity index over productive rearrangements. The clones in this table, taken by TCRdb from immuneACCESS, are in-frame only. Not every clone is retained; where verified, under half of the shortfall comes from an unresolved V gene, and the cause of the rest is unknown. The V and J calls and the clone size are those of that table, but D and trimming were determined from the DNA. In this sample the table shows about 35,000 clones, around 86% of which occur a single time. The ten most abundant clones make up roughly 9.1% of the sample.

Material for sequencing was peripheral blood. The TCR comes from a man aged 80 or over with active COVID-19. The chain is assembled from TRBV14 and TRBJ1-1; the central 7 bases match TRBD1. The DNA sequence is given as TGTGCCAGTACTAAAAACTCGGGGACAGCAAGTGAAGCTTTCTTT. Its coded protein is CASTKNSGTASEAFF.